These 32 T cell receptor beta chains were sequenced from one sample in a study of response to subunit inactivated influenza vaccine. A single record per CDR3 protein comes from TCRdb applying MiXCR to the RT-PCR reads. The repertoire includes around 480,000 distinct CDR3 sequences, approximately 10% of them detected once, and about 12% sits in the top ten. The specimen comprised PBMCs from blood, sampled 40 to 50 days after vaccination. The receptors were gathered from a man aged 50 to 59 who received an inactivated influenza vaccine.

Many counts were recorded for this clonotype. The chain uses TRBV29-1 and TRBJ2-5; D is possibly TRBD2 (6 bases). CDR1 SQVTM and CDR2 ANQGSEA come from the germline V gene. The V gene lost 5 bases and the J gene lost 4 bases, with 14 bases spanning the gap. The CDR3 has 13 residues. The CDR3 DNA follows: TGCAGCGTTATCCCCTCGCGGGGAGAGACCCAGTACTTC. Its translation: CSVIPSRGETQYF.

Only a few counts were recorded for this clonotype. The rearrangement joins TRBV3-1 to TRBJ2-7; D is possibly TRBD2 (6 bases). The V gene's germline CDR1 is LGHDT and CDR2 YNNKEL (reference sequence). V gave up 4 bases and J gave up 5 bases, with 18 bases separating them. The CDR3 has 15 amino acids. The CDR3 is CASSPGGAGRDEQYF. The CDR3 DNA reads TGTGCCAGCAGCCCCGGAGGGGCGGGGCGGGACGAGCAGTACTTC.

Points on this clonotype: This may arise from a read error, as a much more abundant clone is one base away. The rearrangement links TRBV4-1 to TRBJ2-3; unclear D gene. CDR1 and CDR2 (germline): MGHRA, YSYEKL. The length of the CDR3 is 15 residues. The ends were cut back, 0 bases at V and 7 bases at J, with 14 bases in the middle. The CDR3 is CASSQEKGYINTQYF. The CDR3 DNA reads TGCGCCAGCAGCCAAGAGAAGGGTTATATCAATACGCAGTATTTT.

Here the CDR3 reads CASSLLQGFTEAFF. The DNA for the CDR3 is TGTGCCAGCAGTTTATTACAGGGGTTCACTGAAGCTTTCTTT. The genes are TRBV28 and TRBJ1-1; 7 bases map to TRBD1. V was clipped by 1 base and J by 4 bases; unmatched bases: 3. Germline V lookup: CDR1 MDHEN, CDR2 SYDVKM. The CDR3 runs 14 residues.

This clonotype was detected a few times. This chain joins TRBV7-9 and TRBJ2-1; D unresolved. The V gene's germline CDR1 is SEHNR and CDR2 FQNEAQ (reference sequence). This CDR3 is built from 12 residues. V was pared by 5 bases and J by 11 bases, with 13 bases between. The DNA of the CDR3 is TGTGCCAGCAGCCCAGTGGGTTTCAAGCAGTTCTTC. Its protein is CASSPVGFKQFF. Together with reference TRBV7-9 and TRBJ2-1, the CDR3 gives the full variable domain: DTGVSQNPRHKITKRGQNVTFRCDPISEHNRLYWYRQTLGQGPEFLTYFQNEAQLEKSRLLSDRFSAERPKGSFSTLEIQRTEQGDSAMYLCASSPVGFKQFFGPGTRLTVL.

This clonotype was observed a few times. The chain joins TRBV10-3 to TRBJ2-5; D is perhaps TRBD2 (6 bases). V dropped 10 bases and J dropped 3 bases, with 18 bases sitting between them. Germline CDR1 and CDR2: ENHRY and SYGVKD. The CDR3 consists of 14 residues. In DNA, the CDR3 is TGTGCCACCAACTCCGGGGGAGAGGAAGAGACCCAGTACTTC. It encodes CATNSGGEEETQYF.

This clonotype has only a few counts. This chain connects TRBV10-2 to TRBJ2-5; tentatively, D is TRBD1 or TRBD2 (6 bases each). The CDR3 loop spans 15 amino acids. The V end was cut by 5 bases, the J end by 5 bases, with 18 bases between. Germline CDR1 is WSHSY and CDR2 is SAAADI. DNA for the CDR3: TGCGCCAGCAGTCATCCCGGAGGGGGTATTGAGACCCAGTACTTC. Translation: CASSHPGGGIETQYF.

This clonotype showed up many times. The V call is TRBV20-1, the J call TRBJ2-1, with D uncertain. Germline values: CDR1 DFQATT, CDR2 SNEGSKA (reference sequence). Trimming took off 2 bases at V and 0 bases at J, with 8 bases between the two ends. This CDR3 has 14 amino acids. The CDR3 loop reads CSARMAVSYNEQFF. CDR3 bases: TGCAGTGCTAGAATGGCGGTCTCCTACAATGAGCAGTTCTTC.

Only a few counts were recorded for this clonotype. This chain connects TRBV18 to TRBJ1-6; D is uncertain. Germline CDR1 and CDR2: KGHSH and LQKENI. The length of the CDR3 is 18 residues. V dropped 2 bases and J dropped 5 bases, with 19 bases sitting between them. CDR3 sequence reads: CASSPFGTDRMDNSPLHF. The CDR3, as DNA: TGTGCCAGCTCACCATTTGGAACGGACCGAATGGATAATTCACCCCTCCACTTT.

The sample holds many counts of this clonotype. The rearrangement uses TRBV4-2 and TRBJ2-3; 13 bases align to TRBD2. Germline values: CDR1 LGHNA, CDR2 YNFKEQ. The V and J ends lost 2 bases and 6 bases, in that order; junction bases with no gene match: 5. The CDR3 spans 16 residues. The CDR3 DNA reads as TGTGCCAGCAGCCAACTCACTAGCGGGAGGGCTGATACGCAGTATTTT. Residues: CASSQLTSGRADTQYF.

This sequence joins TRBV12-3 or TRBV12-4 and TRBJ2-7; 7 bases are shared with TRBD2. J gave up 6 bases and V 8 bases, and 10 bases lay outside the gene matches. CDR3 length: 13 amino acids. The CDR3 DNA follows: TGTGCCAGCCGGGAGGTATTCGGTATCGAGCAGTACTTC. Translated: CASREVFGIEQYF.

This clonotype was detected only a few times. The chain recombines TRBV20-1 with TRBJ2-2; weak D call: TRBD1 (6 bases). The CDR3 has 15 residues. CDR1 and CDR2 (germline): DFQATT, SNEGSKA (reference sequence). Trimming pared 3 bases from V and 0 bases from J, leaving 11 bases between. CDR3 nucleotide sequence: TGCAGTGCTAGGTCCGGGACAACGAACACCGGGGAGCTGTTTTTT. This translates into CSARSGTTNTGELFF.

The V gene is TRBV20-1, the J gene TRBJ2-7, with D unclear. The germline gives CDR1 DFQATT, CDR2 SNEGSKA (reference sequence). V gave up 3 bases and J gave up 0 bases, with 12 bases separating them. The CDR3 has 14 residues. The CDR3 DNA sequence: TGCAGTGCTAGCCCCCATTCAGGCTCCTACGAGCAGTACTTC. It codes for CSASPHSGSYEQYF.

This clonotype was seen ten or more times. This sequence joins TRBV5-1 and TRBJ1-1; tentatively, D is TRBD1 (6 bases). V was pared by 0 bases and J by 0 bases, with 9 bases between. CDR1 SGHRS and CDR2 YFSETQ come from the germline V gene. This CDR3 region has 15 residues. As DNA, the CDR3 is TGCGCCAGCAGCTTGGTCGGACAGCTGAACACTGAAGCTTTCTTT. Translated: CASSLVGQLNTEAFF.

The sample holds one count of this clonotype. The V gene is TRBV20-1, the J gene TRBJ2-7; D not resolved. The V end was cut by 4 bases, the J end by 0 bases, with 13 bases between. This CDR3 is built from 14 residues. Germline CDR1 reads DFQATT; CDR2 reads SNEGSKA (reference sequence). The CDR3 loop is CSATLRAGSYEQYF. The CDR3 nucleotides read TGCAGTGCTACCCTAAGGGCAGGCTCCTACGAGCAGTACTTC.

The DNA of the CDR3 is TGTGCCAGCACCTCTCGAAGGACAGTCATCATGAACACTGAAGCTTTCTTT. Protein product: CASTSRRTVIMNTEAFF. This chain joins TRBV6-2 or TRBV6-3 and TRBJ1-1, with a tentative D call TRBD1 (6 bases). The CDR3 contains 17 residues. CDR1 and CDR2 from the germline V gene are MNHEY and SVGEGT. V lost 7 bases to trimming and J lost 0 bases, with 21 bases between them.

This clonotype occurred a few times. The CDR3 reads CASSPRGVRGYTF. CDR3 bases: TGTGCCAGCAGCCCTCGCGGGGTCCGCGGCTACACCTTC. V is TRBV7-2 and J is TRBJ1-2; D not resolved. V lost 5 bases to trimming and J lost 8 bases, with 15 bases between them. The CDR3 runs 13 residues. CDR1 is SGHTA, CDR2 FQGNSA, per germline. Variable domain in full (rest from reference TRBV7-2 and TRBJ1-2): GAGVSQSPSNKVTEKGKDVELRCDPISGHTALYWYRQSLGQGLEFLIYFQGNSAPDKSGLPSDRFSAERTGGSVSTLTIQRTQQEDSAVYLCASSPRGVRGYTFGSGTRLTVV.

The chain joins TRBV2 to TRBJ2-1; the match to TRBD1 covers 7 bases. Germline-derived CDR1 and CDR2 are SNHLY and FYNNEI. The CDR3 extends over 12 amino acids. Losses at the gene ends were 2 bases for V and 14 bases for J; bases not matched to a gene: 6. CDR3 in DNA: TGTGCCAGCAGTGAACCCGGGACAGCTGAGTTCTTC. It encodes CASSEPGTAEFF.

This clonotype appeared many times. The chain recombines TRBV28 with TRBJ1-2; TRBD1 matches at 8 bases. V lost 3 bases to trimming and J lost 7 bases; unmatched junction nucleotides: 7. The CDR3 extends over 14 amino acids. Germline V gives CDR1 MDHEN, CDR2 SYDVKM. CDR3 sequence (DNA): TGTGCCAGCAGTTTTACGGCAGGGGGCTTTGGCTACACCTTC. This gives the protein CASSFTAGGFGYTF.

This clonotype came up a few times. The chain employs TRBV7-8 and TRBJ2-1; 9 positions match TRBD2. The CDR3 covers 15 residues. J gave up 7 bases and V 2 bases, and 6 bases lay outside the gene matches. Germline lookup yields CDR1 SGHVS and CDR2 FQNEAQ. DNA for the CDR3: TGTGCCAGCAGCTTATTAAGCGGGAGGTCTAATGAGCAGTTCTTC. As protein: CASSLLSGRSNEQFF.

The CDR3 loop is CASSFRQGGNIQYF. The DNA of the CDR3 is TGTGCCAGCAGCTTCAGACAGGGAGGAAACATTCAGTACTTC. The chain couples TRBV5-5 to TRBJ2-4; possibly TRBD1 for D (7 bases). V dropped 2 bases and J dropped 6 bases, with 12 bases sitting between them. This CDR3 is built from 14 residues. Per germline, CDR1 SGHKS and CDR2 YYEKEE (reference sequence).

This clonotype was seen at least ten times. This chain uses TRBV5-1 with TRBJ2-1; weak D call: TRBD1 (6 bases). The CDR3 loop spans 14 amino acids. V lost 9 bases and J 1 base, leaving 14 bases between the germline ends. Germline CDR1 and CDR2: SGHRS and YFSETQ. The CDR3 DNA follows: TGCGCCACGCAACGGGACACATCCTACAATGAGCAGTTCTTC. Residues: CATQRDTSYNEQFF.

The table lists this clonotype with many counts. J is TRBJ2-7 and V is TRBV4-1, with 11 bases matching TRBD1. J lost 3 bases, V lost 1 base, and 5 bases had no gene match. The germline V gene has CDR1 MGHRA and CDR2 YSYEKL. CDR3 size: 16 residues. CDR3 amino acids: CASSQVWGTGGYEQYF. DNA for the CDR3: TGCGCCAGCAGCCAAGTTTGGGGGACAGGGGGCTACGAGCAGTACTTC.

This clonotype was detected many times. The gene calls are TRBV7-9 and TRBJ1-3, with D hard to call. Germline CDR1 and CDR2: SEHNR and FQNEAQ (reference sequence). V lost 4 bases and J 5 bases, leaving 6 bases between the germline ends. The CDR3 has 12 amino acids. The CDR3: CASSSPRNTIYF. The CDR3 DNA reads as TGTGCCAGCAGCTCGCCTCGAAACACCATATATTTT.

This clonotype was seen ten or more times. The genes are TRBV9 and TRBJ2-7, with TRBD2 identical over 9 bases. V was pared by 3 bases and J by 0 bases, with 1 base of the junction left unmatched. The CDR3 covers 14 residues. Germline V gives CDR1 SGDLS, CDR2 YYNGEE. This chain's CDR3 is CASSDSGSSYEQYF. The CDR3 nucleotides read TGTGCCAGCAGCGATAGCGGGAGCTCCTACGAGCAGTACTTC.

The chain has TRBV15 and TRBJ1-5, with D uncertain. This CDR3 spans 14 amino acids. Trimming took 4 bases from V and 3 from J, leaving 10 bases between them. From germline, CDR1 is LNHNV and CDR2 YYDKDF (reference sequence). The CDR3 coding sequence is TGTGCCACCAGCACGACACAGAACAATCAGCCCCAGCATTTT. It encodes CATSTTQNNQPQHF.

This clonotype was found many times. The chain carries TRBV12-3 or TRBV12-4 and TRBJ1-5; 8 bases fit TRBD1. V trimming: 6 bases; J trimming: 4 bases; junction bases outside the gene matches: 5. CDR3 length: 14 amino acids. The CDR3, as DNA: TGTGCCAGCAGATCAGGGGGCAGGAATCAGCCCCAGCATTTT. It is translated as CASRSGGRNQPQHF.

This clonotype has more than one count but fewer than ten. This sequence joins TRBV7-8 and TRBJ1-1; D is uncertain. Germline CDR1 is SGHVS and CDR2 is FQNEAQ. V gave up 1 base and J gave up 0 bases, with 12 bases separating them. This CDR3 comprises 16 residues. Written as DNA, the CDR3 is TGTGCCAGCAGCTTAGGGCAGGTTTTCATGAACACTGAAGCTTTCTTT. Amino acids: CASSLGQVFMNTEAFF.

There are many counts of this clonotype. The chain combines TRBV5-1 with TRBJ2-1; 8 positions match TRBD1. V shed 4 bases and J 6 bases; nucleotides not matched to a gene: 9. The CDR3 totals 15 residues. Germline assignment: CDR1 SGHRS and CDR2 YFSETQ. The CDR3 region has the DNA TGCGCCAGCAGCGTTGGGGACAGGCCGATCAATGAGCAGTTCTTC. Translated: CASSVGDRPINEQFF. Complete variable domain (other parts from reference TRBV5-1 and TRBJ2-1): KAGVTQTPRYLIKTRGQQVTLSCSPISGHRSVSWYQQTPGQGLQFLFEYFSETQRNKGNFPGRFSGRQFSNSRSEMNVSTLELGDSALYLCASSVGDRPINEQFFGPGTRLTVL.

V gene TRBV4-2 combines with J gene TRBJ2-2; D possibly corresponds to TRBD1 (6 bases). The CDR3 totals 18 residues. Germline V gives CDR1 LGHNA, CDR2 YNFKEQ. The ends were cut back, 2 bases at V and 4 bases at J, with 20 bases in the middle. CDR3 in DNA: TGTGCCAGCAGCCAAAGTCCGACAGGCCCATACATCACCGGGGAGCTGTTTTTT. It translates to CASSQSPTGPYITGELFF.

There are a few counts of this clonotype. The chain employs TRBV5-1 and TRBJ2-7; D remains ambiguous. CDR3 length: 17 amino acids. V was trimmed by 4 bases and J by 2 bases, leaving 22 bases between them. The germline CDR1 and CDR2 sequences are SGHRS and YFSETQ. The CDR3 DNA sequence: TGCGCCAGCAGCCCCGGCGCGTCTGTCGCCTTGACCTACGAGCAGTACTTC. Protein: CASSPGASVALTYEQYF.

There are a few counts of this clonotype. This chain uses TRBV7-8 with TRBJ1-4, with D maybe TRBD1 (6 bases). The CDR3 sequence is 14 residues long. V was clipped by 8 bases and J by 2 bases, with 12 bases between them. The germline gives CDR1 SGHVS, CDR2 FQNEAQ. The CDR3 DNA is TGTGCCAGCGGGCGGGGGGCGACTAATGAAAAACTGTTTTTT. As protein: CASGRGATNEKLFF.